The rows below give T cell receptor beta chains drawn from one sample of a study of shared clonotypes between healthy human individuals. This table comes from immunoSEQ multiplex PCR, and its TCRdb copy is limited to in-frame clones, with some not included. Of some 550,000 clones detected, roughly 97% appear once; the ten largest clones hold about 0.06%. Sequences were obtained from naive CD4+ T cells sorted from blood. The receptors stem from a woman in her twenties or thirties in good health. Each CDR3 is given with its conserved first and last residue. D genes are given only for firm matches. Size is stated for part of the rows, as once, few or many counts, or as a class when the clone is expanded.

d_call	clone_size	v_call	j_call	cdr3_nt	cdr3_aa
TRBD2	-	TRBV7-9	TRBJ2-1	TGTGCCAGCAGTCTAACCGGACTAGCAGGCGGGAATGAGCAGTTCTTC	CASSLTGLAGGNEQFF
-	-	TRBV28	TRBJ2-1	TGTGCCAGTACCGACAACCTCAGCACCTACAATGAGCAGTTCTTC	CASTDNLSTYNEQFF
TRBD2	-	TRBV28	TRBJ2-7	TGTGCCAGCAGGGGTAGCGGGCTCTACGAGCAGTACTTC	CASRGSGLYEQYF
TRBD1	-	TRBV2	TRBJ2-2	TGTGCCAGCAGTTCCCCGGGACAGGGGGTGGCCGGGGAGCTGTTTTTT	CASSSPGQGVAGELFF
TRBD1	-	TRBV19	TRBJ1-5	TGTGCCAGTAGTCGGGACAGGGGGTTCAATCAGCCCCAGCATTTT	CASSRDRGFNQPQHF
-	-	TRBV6-1	TRBJ1-1	TGTGCCAGCACCCAGCGGGGTGGGAGGGACACTGAAGCTTTCTTT	CASTQRGGRDTEAFF
TRBD1	-	TRBV5-1	TRBJ2-2	TGCGCCAGCAGCTTGCGGACAGGGAACACCGGGGAGCTGTTTTTT	CASSLRTGNTGELFF
-	-	TRBV27	TRBJ2-4	TGTGCCAGCAGTTTAATGGAAGGTGCCAAAAACATTCAGTACTTC	CASSLMEGAKNIQYF
-	-	TRBV6-5	TRBJ1-1	TGTGCCAGCAGTTACGAGTCGAACACTGAAGCTTTCTTT	CASSYESNTEAFF
-	-	TRBV11-3	TRBJ2-6	TGTGCCAGCAGCTTAGTAGGGGGCTCTGGGGCCAACGTCCTGACTTTC	CASSLVGGSGANVLTF
-	once	TRBV28	TRBJ1-1	TGTGCCAGCAGTCAATCGGGTAAACGGACTGAAGCTTTCTTT	CASSQSGKRTEAFF
TRBD1	-	TRBV2	TRBJ2-5	TGTGCCATAGGACAGGCCCAAGAGACCCAGTACTTC	CAIGQAQETQYF
-	-	TRBV4-1	TRBJ2-1	TGCGCCAGCAGCCAAGTATCCAGCGGATCCTCCTACAATGAGCAGTTCTTC	CASSQVSSGSSYNEQFF
TRBD2	-	TRBV5-1	TRBJ2-3	TGCGCCAGCAGCCCCCTTCCGGGAGGAGCAGATACGCAGTATTTT	CASSPLPGGADTQYF
TRBD1	-	TRBV4-2	TRBJ1-2	TGTGCCAGCAGCCAAGTCGTGACAGGGTATGGCTACACCTTC	CASSQVVTGYGYTF
TRBD2	-	TRBV5-6	TRBJ2-7	TGTGCCAGCAGCTTAGCGGGAGCATCCTACGAGCAGTACTTC	CASSLAGASYEQYF
-	-	TRBV18	TRBJ1-3	TGTGCCAGTTCACCGGGGCCCTACTCTGGAAACACCATATATTTT	CASSPGPYSGNTIYF
-	-	TRBV28	TRBJ1-2	TGTGCCAGCAGTTTCGTCAGCGTGGGCTACACCTTC	CASSFVSVGYTF
TRBD1	-	TRBV9	TRBJ1-2	TGTGCCAGCAGCGTATCAGGGGGTGACTATGGCTACACCTTC	CASSVSGGDYGYTF
-	-	TRBV19	TRBJ1-2	TGTGCCAGTAGTATCGTCAGTAACTATGGCTACACCTTC	CASSIVSNYGYTF
-	-	TRBV2	TRBJ2-7	TGTGCCAGCAGTGAAGGGATACTAGGCGACGAGCAGTACTTC	CASSEGILGDEQYF
TRBD2	-	TRBV9	TRBJ2-1	TGTGCCAGCAGTGTCCGGACTAGCCGAAATGAGCAGTTCTTC	CASSVRTSRNEQFF
-	-	TRBV14	TRBJ2-2	TGTGCCAGCATGCAGGGTACGAACACCGGGGAGCTGTTTTTT	CASMQGTNTGELFF
-	-	TRBV7-6	TRBJ1-1	TGTGCCAGCAGCCCCATATGGGGGTCGAATTTCACTGAAGCTTTCTTT	CASSPIWGSNFTEAFF
TRBD2	-	TRBV7-2	TRBJ2-7	TGTGCCAGCAGCTTGACGGCGGGGGGATCCTACGAGCAGTACTTC	CASSLTAGGSYEQYF
-	-	TRBV28	TRBJ2-7	TGTGCCAGCACCCCGCTCGGCTTAACCTACGAGCAGTACTTC	CASTPLGLTYEQYF
-	-	TRBV5-5	TRBJ2-6	TGTGCCAGCAGCTCGCAGGGGCCCTCTCCCAGAGGCGTCCTGACTTTC	CASSSQGPSPRGVLTF
-	-	TRBV6-6	TRBJ2-7	TGTGCCAGCAGTTACTTCGGGGGCGAGCAGTACTTC	CASSYFGGEQYF
TRBD1	-	TRBV27	TRBJ2-5	TGTGCCAGCAGTCTAATTAGGACAGGGGGGAACCAAGAGACCCAGTACTTC	CASSLIRTGGNQETQYF
TRBD2	-	TRBV6-6	TRBJ2-1	TGTGCCAGCAGAACTAGCGGGAGAGGTAATGAGCAGTTCTTC	CASRTSGRGNEQFF
-	-	TRBV2	TRBJ2-7	TGTGCCAGCAGCGTTTTCGGGCCCAACGAGCAGTACTTC	CASSVFGPNEQYF
-	-	TRBV6-5	TRBJ2-7	TGTGCCAGCAGTTACCTCGGGGGTGCTTACGAGCAGTACTTC	CASSYLGGAYEQYF
-	-	TRBV28	TRBJ2-1	TGTGCCAGCAATAACAAGGGAAATGAGCAGTTCTTC	CASNNKGNEQFF
-	-	TRBV30	TRBJ1-2	TGTGCCTGGAGTGAACAGGCACTGGGCTACACCTTC	CAWSEQALGYTF
TRBD1	-	TRBV18	TRBJ2-5	TGTGCCAGCTCACCAAACAGGGGGACGGGGCAGTACTTC	CASSPNRGTGQYF
TRBD2	-	TRBV19	TRBJ2-1	TGTGCCAGTAGTTCACGACTAGCGGGAGGGTACAATGAGCAGTTCTTC	CASSSRLAGGYNEQFF
-	-	TRBV2	TRBJ1-2	TGTGCCAGCAGTGAACAAGGAGATAACTATGGCTACACCTTC	CASSEQGDNYGYTF
-	-	TRBV7-9	TRBJ2-3	TGTGCCAGCAGCTTAGCGCAAGGTAGCGACACAGATACGCAGTATTTT	CASSLAQGSDTDTQYF
-	-	TRBV11-2	TRBJ2-6	TGTGCCAGCAGCTTAGGGAACAGGGTGTCTGGGGCCAACGTCCTGACTTTC	CASSLGNRVSGANVLTF
-	-	TRBV10-3	TRBJ1-5	TGTGCCATCAGTGGGGCGAACTCTCAGCCCCAGCATTTT	CAISGANSQPQHF
-	-	TRBV7-9	TRBJ2-3	TGTGCCAGCAGCGAATCCGGGACTGGCACAGATACGCAGTATTTT	CASSESGTGTDTQYF
-	-	TRBV18	TRBJ2-7	TGTGCCAGCTCACCAGCGTCAACCTACGAGCAGTACTTC	CASSPASTYEQYF
TRBD1	-	TRBV28	TRBJ1-5	TGTGCCAGCAGTAGAGCCGACAGGGATAATCAGCCCCAGCATTTT	CASSRADRDNQPQHF
-	-	TRBV11-2	TRBJ2-4	TGTGCCAGCAGCCCAGGTCGGCAGGGGCCCCACTACATTCAGTACTTC	CASSPGRQGPHYIQYF
-	-	TRBV28	TRBJ2-3	TGTGCCAGCAGCAACAAGGGGACACCGGCGGGGGCAGATACGCAGTATTTT	CASSNKGTPAGADTQYF
-	-	TRBV27	TRBJ2-3	TGTGCCAGCAGTCCGACAGATACGCAGTATTTT	CASSPTDTQYF
TRBD2	-	TRBV9	TRBJ2-1	TGTGCCAGCAGCGTTGGACTAGCGGGAGCATTCGAGCAGTTCTTC	CASSVGLAGAFEQFF
-	-	TRBV5-1	TRBJ1-6	TGCGCCAGCAGCCTACTGAGCTCCTATAATTCACCCCTCCACTTT	CASSLLSSYNSPLHF
-	-	TRBV30	TRBJ2-1	TGTGCCTGGAGTAAGGGACACGGCTACAATGAGCAGTTCTTC	CAWSKGHGYNEQFF
-	-	TRBV27	TRBJ2-3	TGTGCCACCACCCCCCGACAGTCCTACACAGATACGCAGTATTTT	CATTPRQSYTDTQYF